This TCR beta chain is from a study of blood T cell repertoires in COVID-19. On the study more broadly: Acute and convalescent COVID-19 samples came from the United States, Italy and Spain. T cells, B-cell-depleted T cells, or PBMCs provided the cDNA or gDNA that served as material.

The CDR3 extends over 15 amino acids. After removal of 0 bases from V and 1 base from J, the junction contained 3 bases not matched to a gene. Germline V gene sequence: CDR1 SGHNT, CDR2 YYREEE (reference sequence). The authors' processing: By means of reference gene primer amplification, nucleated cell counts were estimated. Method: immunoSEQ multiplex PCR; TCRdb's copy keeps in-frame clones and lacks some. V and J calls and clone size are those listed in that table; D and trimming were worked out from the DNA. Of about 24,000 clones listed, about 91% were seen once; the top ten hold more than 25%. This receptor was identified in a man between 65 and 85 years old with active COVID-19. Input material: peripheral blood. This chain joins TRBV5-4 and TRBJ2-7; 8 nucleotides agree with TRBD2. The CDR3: CASSLGTGGSYEQYF. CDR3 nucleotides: TGTGCCAGCAGCTTGGGCACGGGAGGGTCCTACGAGCAGTACTTC. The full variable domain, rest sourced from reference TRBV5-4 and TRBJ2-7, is ETGVTQSPTHLIKTRGQQVTLRCSSQSGHNTVSWYQQALGQGPQFIFQYYREEENGRGNFPPRFSGLQFPNYSSELNVNALELDDSALYLCASSLGTGGSYEQYFGPGTRLTVT.